The TCR beta chain described here comes from a study of beta chain features in type 1 diabetes. In regard to this clone: Its target is not known.

V gave up 3 bases and J gave up 2 bases, with 7 bases separating them. The CDR3 contains 13 residues. Germline CDR1 and CDR2: LNHDA and SQIVND (reference sequence). Study outcomes and limitations: Across all four CD4+ subsets, people with type 1 diabetes showed modestly shorter TCRB CDR3s. The study left unresolved whether HLA type influences TCRB rearrangement. Naive, central memory and regulatory TCRB repertoires appeared more similar among patients than healthy donors.

The whole isolated RNA underwent reverse transcription, so sequencing captured expressed TCRB transcripts. The data were produced by immunoSEQ multiplex PCR, yet TCRdb's version contains in-frame clones alone and is incomplete. This table has under 250,000 clones, roughly 15% appearing once. This receptor was obtained from a woman in her thirties or forties in good health. The chain employs TRBV19 and TRBJ2-5, with D unclear. The sample comprised naive CD4+ T cells from blood. CDR3 loop: CASSIRQQETQYF. The CDR3 DNA reads TGTGCCAGTAGTATCAGGCAACAAGAGACCCAGTACTTC.